The following is a TCR beta chain sequence with its context. The authors ran a second PCR of about 7 to 11 cycles using a sample-barcoded 5' primer and a J-beta primer mix. TCRdb re-called the 5' RACE reads through MiXCR, storing one row per CDR3 protein. The sample yields roughly 2 million distinct CDR3 sequences, about 50% seen once. This sample stems from a study of blood T cells in healthy people across ages. Looked up from germline, CDR1 is SGHRS and CDR2 is YFSETQ. The CDR3 is 14 residues long. This rearrangement joins TRBV5-1 to TRBJ2-1, with D perhaps TRBD1 or TRBD2 (6 bases each). The DNA matches TRBJ2-7 better at its end, which makes the J call doubtful. This sequence was found in a woman in her 40s in good health. Specimen: blood. The CDR3 sequence is CASSGGRQAYEQYF. The CDR3 DNA sequence: TGCGCCAGCAGCGGGGGGAGACAGGCGTACGAGCAGTACTTC.